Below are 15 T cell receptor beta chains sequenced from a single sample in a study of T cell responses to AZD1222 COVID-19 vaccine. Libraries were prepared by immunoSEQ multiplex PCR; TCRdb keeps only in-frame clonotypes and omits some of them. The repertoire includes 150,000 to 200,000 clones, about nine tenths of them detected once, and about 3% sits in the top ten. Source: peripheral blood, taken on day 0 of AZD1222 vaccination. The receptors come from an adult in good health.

The CDR3 here is CASSLEGNALNYGYTF. CDR3 DNA sequence: TGTGCCAGCAGCTTAGAGGGGAATGCACTTAACTATGGCTACACCTTC. This rearrangement joins TRBV11-2 to TRBJ1-2; D is unclear. The length of the CDR3 is 16 residues. Trimming took off 0 bases at V and 1 base at J, with 12 bases between the two ends. The germline CDR1 and CDR2 sequences are SGHAT and FQNNGV.

The CDR3 region is CASSLGRGISTYGYTF. For the CDR3, the DNA is TGTGCCAGCAGCTTGGGTCGGGGAATTTCGACCTATGGCTACACCTTC. The rearrangement joins TRBV7-8 to TRBJ1-2, with D hard to call. The CDR3 length is 16 residues. Trimming pared 3 bases from V and 4 bases from J, leaving 18 bases between. Germline CDR1 SGHVS, CDR2 FQNEAQ.

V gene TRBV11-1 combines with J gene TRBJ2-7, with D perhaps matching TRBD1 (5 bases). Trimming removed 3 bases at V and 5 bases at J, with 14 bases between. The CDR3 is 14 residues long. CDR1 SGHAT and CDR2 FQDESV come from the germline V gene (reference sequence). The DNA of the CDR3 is TGTGCCAGCAGCTTGGACCGACAGAACCACGAGCAGTACTTC. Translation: CASSLDRQNHEQYF.

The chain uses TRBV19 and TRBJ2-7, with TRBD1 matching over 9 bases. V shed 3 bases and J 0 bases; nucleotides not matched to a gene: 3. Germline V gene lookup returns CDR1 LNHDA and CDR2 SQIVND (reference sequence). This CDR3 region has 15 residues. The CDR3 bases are TGTGCCAGTAGTATGGGGACAGGGAGCTCCTACGAGCAGTACTTC. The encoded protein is CASSMGTGSSYEQYF.

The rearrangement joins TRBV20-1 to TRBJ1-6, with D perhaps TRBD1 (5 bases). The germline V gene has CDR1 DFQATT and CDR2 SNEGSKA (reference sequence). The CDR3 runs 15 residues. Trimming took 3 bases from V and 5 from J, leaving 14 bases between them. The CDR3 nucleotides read TGCAGTGCTAGTGAGTGGGGCTTGGATAATTCACCCCTCCACTTT. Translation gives CSASEWGLDNSPLHF.

CDR3 sequence (DNA): TGTGCCAGTAGTATCATGACAGGGGCAGTCATGGAGCAGTTCTTC. Translated, it gives CASSIMTGAVMEQFF. The chain carries TRBV19 and TRBJ2-1, with TRBD1 matching 8 bases. The germline CDR1 and CDR2 sequences are LNHDA and SQIVND (reference sequence). This CDR3 has 15 residues. V shed 3 bases and J 10 bases; nucleotides not matched to a gene: 11.

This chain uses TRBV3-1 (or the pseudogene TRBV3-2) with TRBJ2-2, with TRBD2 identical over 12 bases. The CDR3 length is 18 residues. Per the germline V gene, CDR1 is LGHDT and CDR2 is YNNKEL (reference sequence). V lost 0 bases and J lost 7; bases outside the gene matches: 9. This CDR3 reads CASSQDGLAGGFNGELFF. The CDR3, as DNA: TGTGCCAGCAGCCAAGATGGCCTAGCGGGAGGGTTTAACGGGGAGCTGTTTTTT.

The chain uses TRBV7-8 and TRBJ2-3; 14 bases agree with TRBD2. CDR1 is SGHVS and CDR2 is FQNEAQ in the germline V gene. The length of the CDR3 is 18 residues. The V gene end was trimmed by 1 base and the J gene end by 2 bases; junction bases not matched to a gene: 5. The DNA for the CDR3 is TGTGCCAGCAGCTTAGAGCTGACTAGCGGGAGGGACACAGATACGCAGTATTTT. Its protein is CASSLELTSGRDTDTQYF.

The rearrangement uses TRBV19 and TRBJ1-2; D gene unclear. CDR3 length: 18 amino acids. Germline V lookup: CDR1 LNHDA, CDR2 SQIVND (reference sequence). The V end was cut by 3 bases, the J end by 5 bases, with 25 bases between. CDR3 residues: CASSIRRRALGSTYGYTF. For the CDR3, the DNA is TGTGCCAGTAGTATCCGACGACGGGCCCTCGGGTCAACTTATGGCTACACCTTC.

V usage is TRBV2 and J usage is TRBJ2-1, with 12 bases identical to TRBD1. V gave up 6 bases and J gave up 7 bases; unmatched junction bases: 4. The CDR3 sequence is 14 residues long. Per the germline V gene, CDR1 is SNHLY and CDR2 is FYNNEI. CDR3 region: CASRGDRGPNEQFF. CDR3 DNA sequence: TGTGCCAGCAGGGGGGACAGGGGGCCGAATGAGCAGTTCTTC.

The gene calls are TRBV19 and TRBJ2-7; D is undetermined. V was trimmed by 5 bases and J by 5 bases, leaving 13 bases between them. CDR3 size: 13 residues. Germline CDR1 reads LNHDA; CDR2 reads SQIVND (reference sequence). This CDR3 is CASSLRTSDEQYF. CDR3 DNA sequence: TGTGCCAGTAGTCTCCGGACCTCTGACGAGCAGTACTTC. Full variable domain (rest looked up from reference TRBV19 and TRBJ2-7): DGGITQSPKYLFRKEGQNVTLSCEQNLNHDAMYWYRQDPGQGLRLIYYSQIVNDFQKGDIAEGYSVSREKKESFPLTVTSAQKNPTAFYLCASSLRTSDEQYFGPGTRLTVT.

CDR3 in DNA: TGTGCCAGCAGAAGGACAGGGTTCCACGAGCAGTACTTC. This codes for CASRRTGFHEQYF. The chain couples TRBV11-2 to TRBJ2-7; 8 bases map to TRBD1. Germline values: CDR1 SGHAT, CDR2 FQNNGV. This CDR3 comprises 13 residues. Trimming removed 6 bases from V and 5 bases from J; junction bases left unmatched: 6.

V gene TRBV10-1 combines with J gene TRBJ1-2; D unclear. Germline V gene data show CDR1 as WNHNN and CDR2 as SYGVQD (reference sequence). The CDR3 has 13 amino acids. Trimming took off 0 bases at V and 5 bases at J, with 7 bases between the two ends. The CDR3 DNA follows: TGCGCCAGCAGTGAGTCTACGTCGTATGGCTACACCTTC. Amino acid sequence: CASSESTSYGYTF.

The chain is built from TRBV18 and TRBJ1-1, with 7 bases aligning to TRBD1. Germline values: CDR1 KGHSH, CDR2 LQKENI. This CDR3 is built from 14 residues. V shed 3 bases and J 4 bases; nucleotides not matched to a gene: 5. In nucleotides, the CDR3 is TGTGCCAGCTCACCTAAAAACAGGGGCACTGAAGCTTTCTTT. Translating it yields CASSPKNRGTEAFF.

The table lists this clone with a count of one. The CDR3 region is CASSPPTSGEYQETQYF. The CDR3 bases are TGTGCCAGCAGCCCACCAACTAGCGGGGAGTACCAAGAGACCCAGTACTTC. The chain joins TRBV3-1 (or the pseudogene TRBV3-2) to TRBJ2-5; 10 positions match TRBD2. After removal of 4 bases from V and 0 bases from J, the junction contained 8 bases not matched to a gene. The CDR3 is 17 amino acids. Germline V gives CDR1 LGHDT, CDR2 YNNKEL (reference sequence).